This T cell receptor (beta chain) was captured by sequencing in a study of cytotoxic CD8 clonotypes in ibrutinib-treated CLL. Study-level background: Responses: 24 partial, 2 complete; after median approximately 70 months, roughly 14 stayed remitted, some 12 progressed.

There are 12 residues in the CDR3. The junction had 8 bases not matched to a gene; V was cut back by 3 bases and J by 13 bases. Looked up from germline, CDR1 is SGHVS and CDR2 is FNYEAQ. TCRdb keeps only in-frame clones here, not all; method: immunoSEQ multiplex PCR. The repertoire holds more than 150,000 clones, with 72% as singletons. The receptor was derived from a human donor with chronic lymphocytic leukemia. V and J are TRBV7-6 and TRBJ1-2; TRBD1 aligns across 7 bases. Material: PBMCs, obtained after 24 months of ibrutinib treatment. This chain's CDR3 is CASSFVGQARTF. CDR3 in DNA: TGTGCCAGCAGCTTTGTCGGACAGGCCCGCACCTTC.